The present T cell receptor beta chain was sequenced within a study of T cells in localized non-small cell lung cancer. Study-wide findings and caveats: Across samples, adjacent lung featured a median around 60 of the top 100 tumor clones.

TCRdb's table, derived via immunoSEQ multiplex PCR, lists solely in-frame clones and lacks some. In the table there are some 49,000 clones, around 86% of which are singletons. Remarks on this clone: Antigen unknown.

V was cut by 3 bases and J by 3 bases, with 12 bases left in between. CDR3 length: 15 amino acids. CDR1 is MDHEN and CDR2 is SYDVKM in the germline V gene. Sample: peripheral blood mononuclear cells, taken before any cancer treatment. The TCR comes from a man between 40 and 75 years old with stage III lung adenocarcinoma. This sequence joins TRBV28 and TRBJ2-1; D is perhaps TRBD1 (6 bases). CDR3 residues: CASSFDTGIYNEQFF. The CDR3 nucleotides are TGTGCCAGCAGTTTCGATACAGGGATCTACAATGAGCAGTTCTTC.